These 23 T cell receptor beta chains were sequenced from one sample in a study of OX40 agonist ivuxolimab in advanced cancers. Sequencing used immunoSEQ multiplex PCR; TCRdb keeps in-frame clones, though not all of them. The table shows over 30,000 clones, with about 70% occurring only once. This specimen consisted of CD4+ or CD8+ T cells sorted from blood, obtained in a trial of the OX40 agonist ivuxolimab. These receptors were taken from an adult with an advanced solid tumor such as melanoma, head and neck, liver or kidney cancer.

The rearrangement links TRBV4-1 to TRBJ2-4, with D perhaps given as TRBD1 or TRBD2 (5 bases each). The CDR3 consists of 13 residues. Germline assignment: CDR1 MGHRA and CDR2 YSYEKL. With 1 base removed from V and 7 bases from J, the gap between germline ends came to 8 bases. The CDR3, as DNA: TGCGCCAGCAGCCAAGCCTGGGGGAACATTCAGTACTTC. Translating it yields CASSQAWGNIQYF.

This chain links TRBV27 with TRBJ1-1, with 7 positions matching TRBD1. The CDR3 runs to 13 residues. CDR1 is MNHEY, CDR2 SMNVEV, per germline (reference sequence). V trimming: 6 bases; J trimming: 3 bases; junction bases outside the gene matches: 4. DNA for the CDR3: TGTGCCAGCAGGAGACAGGGCTACACTGAAGCTTTCTTT. Encoded protein: CASRRQGYTEAFF.

The chain has TRBV2 and TRBJ1-6; no definite D call. V was clipped by 6 bases and J by 7 bases, with 10 bases between them. Germline loops: CDR1 SNHLY, CDR2 FYNNEI. The CDR3 sequence is 13 residues long. CDR3 in amino acids: CASRDDSNSPLHF. CDR3 nucleotide sequence: TGTGCCAGCAGGGACGACTCGAATTCACCCCTCCACTTT.

The chain links TRBV5-1 to TRBJ1-1, with 7 bases fitting TRBD1. J gave up 1 base and V 4 bases, and 7 bases lay outside the gene matches. Germline V CDR1 and CDR2: SGHRS, YFSETQ. The CDR3 runs to 15 residues. CDR3 sequence (DNA): TGCGCCAGCAGCCCCAACACAGGGGAGAACACTGAAGCTTTCTTT. This codes for CASSPNTGENTEAFF.

This clone was recorded a few times. This chain connects TRBV18 to TRBJ1-4, with D hard to call. Trimming left V 2 bases short and J 7 bases short, with 17 bases between. This CDR3 region has 16 residues. The germline CDR1 and CDR2 sequences are KGHSH and LQKENI. The CDR3 here is CASSPVASLIGEKLFF. The CDR3 bases are TGTGCCAGCTCACCAGTCGCCTCGCTGATCGGTGAAAAACTGTTTTTT.

V usage is TRBV5-4 and J usage is TRBJ2-5; 12 nucleotides match TRBD1. Trimming at V came to 5 bases and at J to 4 bases, leaving 6 bases not matched to a gene. The CDR3 has 15 residues. Germline V gene sequence: CDR1 SGHNT, CDR2 YYREEE (reference sequence). The CDR3 is CASSRDRGRRETQYF. Written as DNA, the CDR3 is TGTGCCAGCAGTCGGGACAGGGGGCGCAGAGAGACCCAGTACTTC.

The chain uses TRBV4-1 and TRBJ2-5, with TRBD2 as a possible D gene (7 bases). The V end lost 1 base, the J end lost 5 bases, and 20 bases lay between the germline ends. This CDR3 has 17 amino acids. Germline V gene data show CDR1 as MGHRA and CDR2 as YSYEKL. The CDR3 nucleotides are TGCGCCAGCAGCCAAGCTAAGAGGGGGGGCCTAGGGGAGACCCAGTACTTC. Amino acids: CASSQAKRGGLGETQYF.

This clone was counted once. The same CDR3 can be traced to other DNA sequences in this sample. The CDR3 sequence: CASSLGANYGYTF. The CDR3 nucleotides are TGCGCCAGCAGCTTGGGGGCTAACTATGGCTACACCTTC. This sequence joins TRBV5-1 and TRBJ1-2, with unresolved D. This CDR3 is built from 13 residues. Germline V CDR1 and CDR2: SGHRS, YFSETQ. Trimming took 0 bases from V and 0 from J, leaving 3 bases between them.

The rearrangement joins TRBV30 to TRBJ1-1; D is ambiguous. The germline gives CDR1 GTSNPN, CDR2 SVGIG (reference sequence). The CDR3 runs 12 residues. The V and J ends lost 2 bases and 2 bases respectively, with 6 bases between them. CDR3 residues: CAWSRSNTEAFF. The CDR3 coding sequence is TGTGCCTGGAGTCGCAGCAACACTGAAGCTTTCTTT. Full variable domain (rest looked up from reference TRBV30 and TRBJ1-1): SQTIHQWPATLVQPVGSPLSLECTVEGTSNPNLYWYRQAAGRGLQLLFYSVGIGQISSEVPQNLSASRPQDRQFILSSKKLLLSDSGFYLCAWSRSNTEAFFGQGTRLTVV.

The rearrangement links TRBV5-6 to TRBJ1-2; possibly TRBD1 for D (5 bases). CDR3 length: 14 amino acids. Trimming took 0 bases from V and 4 from J, leaving 10 bases between them. The germline CDR1 and CDR2 sequences are SGHDT and YYEEEE. CDR3 protein: CASSLVGQGYGYTF. The CDR3 region has the DNA TGTGCCAGCAGCTTGGTAGGGCAGGGCTATGGCTACACCTTC.

V usage is TRBV11-2 and J usage is TRBJ2-5; unclear D gene. The germline V gene encodes CDR1 SGHAT and CDR2 FQNNGV. This CDR3 has 14 residues. Trimming pared 5 bases from V and 9 bases from J, leaving 19 bases between. The CDR3 nucleotides are TGTGCCAGCAGCCCGAGTCCAGACGGCGGAGCCCAGTACTTC. Protein sequence: CASSPSPDGGAQYF.

This clone is a singleton in its sample. V usage is TRBV29-1 and J usage is TRBJ1-2, with D unclear. V gave up 3 bases and J gave up 8 bases, with 19 bases separating them. The germline V gene encodes CDR1 SQVTM and CDR2 ANQGSEA. The CDR3 covers 14 residues. CDR3 coding DNA: TGCAGCGTTGATCAAGTGGCCCGGGGTGGGGGCTACACCTTC. Translation gives CSVDQVARGGGYTF.

This clone appeared a few times. V and J are TRBV6-1 and TRBJ1-5; tentative D call: TRBD1 (6 bases). Between the trimmed V and J ends, which lost 0 bases and 7 bases, there was a span of 13 bases. Germline CDR1 MNHNS, CDR2 SASEGT. The length of the CDR3 is 15 residues. CDR3 in DNA: TGTGCCAGCAGTGAAGCGGGGGGGGCGAGCCAGCCCCAGCATTTT. Translation: CASSEAGGASQPQHF.

This chain joins TRBV7-3 and TRBJ2-3; D is ambiguous. The germline V gene has CDR1 SGHTA and CDR2 FQGTGA. The V end lost 2 bases, the J end lost 5 bases, and 8 bases lay between the germline ends. The CDR3 has 13 residues. The CDR3 spells CASSLGVEDTQYF. CDR3 nucleotide sequence: TGTGCCAGCAGCTTAGGAGTGGAAGATACGCAGTATTTT.

The gene calls are TRBV11-2 and TRBJ1-2, with a possible D match to TRBD1 (6 bases). CDR1 and CDR2 (germline): SGHAT, FQNNGV. CDR3 length: 15 amino acids. V lost 0 bases to trimming and J lost 3 bases, with 11 bases between them. CDR3 region: CASSLESGAYYGYTF. In DNA, the CDR3 is TGTGCCAGCAGCTTAGAATCAGGGGCCTACTATGGCTACACCTTC. Full variable domain (outside the CDR3, taken from reference TRBV11-2 and TRBJ1-2): EAGVAQSPRYKIIEKRQSVAFWCNPISGHATLYWYQQILGQGPKLLIQFQNNGVVDDSQLPKDRFSAERLKGVDSTLKIQPAKLEDSAVYLCASSLESGAYYGYTFGSGTRLTVV.

The chain employs TRBV7-2 and TRBJ1-5; no firm D call. This CDR3 has 13 amino acids. The germline V gene has CDR1 SGHTA and CDR2 FQGNSA. V lost 1 base to trimming and J lost 10 bases, with 11 bases between them. Here the CDR3 DNA reads TGTGCCAGCAGCTTAGGGGCCCTCCTCCCCCAGCATTTT. Its translation: CASSLGALLPQHF.

This clone occurred a few times. The chain has TRBV5-1 and TRBJ1-2; TRBD1 matches at 8 bases. There are 14 residues in the CDR3. Trimming removed 4 bases from V and 4 bases from J; junction bases left unmatched: 6. The germline V gene encodes CDR1 SGHRS and CDR2 YFSETQ. The CDR3 nucleotides read TGCGCCAGCAGCCTACGGACAGGGAGCTATGGCTACACCTTC. This encodes CASSLRTGSYGYTF.

This chain uses TRBV5-6 with TRBJ1-1, with 7 bases aligning to TRBD1. The junction had 1 base not matched to a gene; V was cut back by 3 bases and J by 5 bases. Germline V gene data show CDR1 as SGHDT and CDR2 as YYEEEE. The CDR3 is 12 residues long. CDR3 region: CASSYRGTEAFF. The CDR3 DNA reads as TGTGCCAGCAGCTACAGGGGAACTGAAGCTTTCTTT.

The chain joins TRBV19 to TRBJ1-1; D unresolved. The V gene's germline CDR1 is LNHDA and CDR2 SQIVND (reference sequence). CDR3 length: 15 residues. Trimming took off 1 base at V and 1 base at J, with 10 bases between the two ends. The CDR3 region is CASSIGVPANTEAFF. CDR3 in DNA: TGTGCCAGTAGTATAGGGGTACCGGCGAACACTGAAGCTTTCTTT.

The rearrangement uses TRBV2 and TRBJ2-1; D gene uncertain. The CDR3 contains 15 residues. Germline V gives CDR1 SNHLY, CDR2 FYNNEI. V dropped 4 bases and J dropped 4 bases, with 14 bases sitting between them. CDR3 protein: CASSAVGRSYNEQFF. The CDR3 DNA is TGTGCCAGCAGTGCGGTAGGCAGGTCATACAATGAGCAGTTCTTC.

The rearrangement links TRBV6-1 to TRBJ1-5; D remains ambiguous. V was pared by 6 bases and J by 4 bases, with 16 bases between. Germline V lookup: CDR1 MNHNS, CDR2 SASEGT. The CDR3 is made up of 15 amino acids. CDR3 amino acids: CASSSDKRSNQPQHF. CDR3 coding DNA: TGTGCCAGCAGCTCTGACAAGAGGTCGAATCAGCCCCAGCATTTT.

The chain links TRBV6-5 to TRBJ1-6, with D unresolved. V lost 0 bases and J 11 bases, leaving 14 bases between the germline ends. This CDR3 spans 15 amino acids. Per germline, CDR1 MNHEY and CDR2 SVGAGI. CDR3 coding DNA: TGTGCCAGCAGTTACTCGGGGAGAGAGAACGCACCCCTCCACTTT. It is translated as CASSYSGRENAPLHF.

CDR3 region: CASSDGETNTEAFF. The CDR3, as DNA: TGTGCCAGCAGTGATGGGGAGACAAACACTGAAGCTTTCTTT. This sequence joins TRBV25-1 and TRBJ1-1; no reliable D call. V gave up 3 bases and J gave up 2 bases, with 10 bases separating them. CDR1 MGHDK and CDR2 SYGVNS come from the germline V gene. The length of the CDR3 is 14 residues. Together with reference TRBV25-1 and TRBJ1-1, the CDR3 gives the full variable domain: EADIYQTPRYLVIGTGKKITLECSQTMGHDKMYWYQQDPGMELHLIHYSYGVNSTEKGDLSSESTVSRIRTEHFPLTLESARPSHTSQYLCASSDGETNTEAFFGQGTRLTVV.